This T cell receptor (beta chain) was sequenced during a study of blood T cell repertoires in COVID-19 (dated by TCRdb to the early 2020s). About the study as a whole: Collaborator samples came from the United States, Italy and Spain and covered acute and convalescent phases of COVID-19. The prospective study material was composed of cDNA or gDNA derived from T cells, B-cell-depleted T cells, or PBMCs. Subjects who had been exposed to COVID-19, were actively infected with it, or had recovered from it provided the deeply sampled blood TCRbeta repertoires that made up the dataset. The repertoires were released in a freely available public database intended as a resource for research on the immune response to SARS-CoV-2. Samples came from the ongoing ImmuneRACE study (first 160 participants) plus 1,254 subjects from 6 global collaborators. A de-identified subject ID, COVID-19 status, age in years and sex were almost always included in the sample metadata. Where available, HLA class I and class II types were taken from metadata supplied by the sample provider and were not determined by assay-based typing.

The CDR3 holds 16 amino acids from the cysteine to the phenylalanine. The read is trimmed to its CDR3 DNA, 48 bases read in frame from base 1. Collaborating institutions collected whole blood in K2EDTA tubes following their own protocols. For TCRbeta analysis, collaborators shipped samples as frozen whole blood, isolated PBMCs, or DNA extracted from either of those sample types. The immunoSEQ Assay, a bias-controlled multiplex PCR, was used to amplify TCRbeta CDR3 regions from genomic DNA. On the study's bioinformatics: Nucleated cell counts per sample were estimated from amplification of reference gene primers within the assay. To quantify the absolute abundance of each unique TCRbeta CDR3 rearrangement, sequence reads were collapsed and filtered. For each sample, productive Simpson clonality was calculated as the square root of Simpson's diversity index across productive rearrangements. TCRdb's version of the immuneACCESS table is confined to in-frame rearrangements and falls short of the full clone set. An unresolved V gene accounts for under half of the shortfall where checked; the remainder is of unknown origin. The D gene and trimming were derived from the DNA, and the V and J assignments and clone size from that table. This sample lists some 48,000 clones; roughly 80% were detected once. 13% to 15% of the sample comes from the top ten.

Study-wide conclusions, independent of this receptor: The quantity of clinical and demographic metadata differed by source and by participant and was supplied without curation.

Worth noting for this clone: The specificity of this receptor is unknown. No per-base quality is available; no much larger clone lies one base away.

The receptor chain draws on TRBV21-1 and TRBJ2-1; the D call TRBD2 from the table was never checked on the DNA. TRBV21-1 is tagged as a pseudogene. The sequencing input was peripheral blood. This receptor was taken from a human donor with acute or convalescent COVID-19. The donor label of this sample is uncertain. The CDR3: CASSKRLAGTLHEQFF. The sequenced DNA is TGTGCCAGCAGCAAACGGCTAGCGGGGACACTGCATGAGCAGTTCTTC.